The 28 T cell receptor beta chains listed next were all sequenced from one sample in a study of identical twins. TCRdb itself ran the 5' RACE reads through MiXCR, one entry per CDR3 protein. The sample has about 530,000 distinct CDR3 sequences, about 22% seen once. A further study also used this sample, focusing on yellow fever vaccine responses in identical twins.

The sequenced sample was CD4+ T cells sorted from blood. The source of these receptors is a young woman in good health.

This chain connects TRBV3-1 to TRBJ1-1; D unclear. This CDR3 comprises 15 residues. CDR1 and CDR2 (germline): LGHDT, YNNKEL (reference sequence). V was clipped by 2 bases and J by 1 base, with 11 bases between them. The CDR3 DNA reads as TGTGCCAGCAGCCAAACGACAAGACCGAACACTGAAGCTTTCTTT. It codes for CASSQTTRPNTEAFF. The full variable domain, rest sourced from reference TRBV3-1 and TRBJ1-1, is DTAVSQTPKYLVTQMGNDKSIKCEQNLGHDTMYWYKQDSKKFLKIMFSYNNKELIINETVPNRFSPKSPDKAHLNLHINSLELGDSAVYFCASSQTTRPNTEAFFGQGTRLTVV.

There are a few counts of this clonotype. The chain employs TRBV7-6 and TRBJ2-3; perhaps TRBD2 as D (6 bases). Trimming took off 1 base at V and 1 base at J, with 12 bases between the two ends. Germline V CDR1 and CDR2: SGHVS, FNYEAQ. This CDR3 comprises 16 residues. CDR3 coding DNA: TGTGCCAGCAGCTTAGTTGCAGCGGGCCGCACAGATACGCAGTATTTT. It specifies CASSLVAAGRTDTQYF.

This clonotype was detected only a few times. The chain is built from TRBV9 and TRBJ2-1; no reliable D call. Germline CDR1 SGDLS, CDR2 YYNGEE. This CDR3 contains 11 residues. The V gene lost 0 bases and the J gene lost 8 bases, with 3 bases spanning the gap. The CDR3 nucleotides are TGTGCCAGCAGCGTAGCGGATGAGCAGTTCTTC. Its protein product is CASSVADEQFF.

In this sample, this clonotype turned up many times. The rearrangement uses TRBV12-3 or TRBV12-4 and TRBJ2-1, with unresolved D. Trimming cost V 3 bases and J 4 bases, with 4 bases left between them. The CDR3 spans 12 residues. CDR3 bases: TGTGCCAGCAGTTTGGTTTACAATGAGCAGTTCTTC. Protein: CASSLVYNEQFF.

This clonotype was recorded a few times. This chain connects TRBV7-6 to TRBJ1-2; maybe TRBD1 (6 bases). CDR3 length equals 12 residues. The germline V gene encodes CDR1 SGHVS and CDR2 FNYEAQ. With 10 bases removed from V and 7 bases from J, the gap between germline ends came to 16 bases. The DNA for the CDR3 is TGTGCCACCACCGGGGGGGGCGGTGGCTACACCTTC. Its translation: CATTGGGGGYTF.

The gene calls are TRBV28 and TRBJ2-5; no clear D. The CDR3 sequence is 15 residues long. V was shortened by 8 bases and J by 1 base, with 17 bases between the two germline ends. Germline-derived CDR1 and CDR2 are MDHEN and SYDVKM. For the CDR3, the DNA is TGTGCCAGCCGCTTACCACAGAGTTCCCAAGAGACCCAGTACTTC. Encoded protein: CASRLPQSSQETQYF.

The V call is TRBV6-2 or TRBV6-3, the J call TRBJ2-5, with D possibly TRBD2 on 5 matching bases. With 6 bases removed from V and 4 bases from J, the gap between germline ends came to 12 bases. The CDR3 is made up of 13 amino acids. The germline CDR1 and CDR2 sequences are MNHEY and SVGEGT. CDR3 in DNA: TGTGCCAGCAGGGGAGTGCCCGGAGAGACCCAGTACTTC. Translation: CASRGVPGETQYF.

This sequence joins TRBV27 and TRBJ1-1, with D possibly being TRBD1 (5 bases). Germline assignment: CDR1 MNHEY and CDR2 SMNVEV (reference sequence). The CDR3 has 15 residues. The germline V and J ends were trimmed by 6 bases and 2 bases, with 16 bases remaining between them. CDR3 sequence reads: CASRLAEGINTEAFF. The CDR3 DNA reads as TGTGCCAGCAGACTTGCTGAGGGGATAAACACTGAAGCTTTCTTT.

This clonotype was counted only a few times. The V and J genes are TRBV20-1 and TRBJ2-7, with a tentative D call TRBD2 (5 bases). Trimming left V 4 bases short and J 0 bases short, with 7 bases between. CDR3 length: 12 residues. Germline lookup yields CDR1 DFQATT and CDR2 SNEGSKA (reference sequence). The CDR3 coding sequence is TGCAGTGCTAAAGGGAGCTCCTACGAGCAGTACGTC. The encoded protein is CSAKGSSYEQYV.

The genes are TRBV20-1 and TRBJ2-2, with TRBD2 matching over 8 bases. Trimming at V came to 5 bases and at J to 2 bases, leaving 13 bases not matched to a gene. CDR3 length: 17 residues. CDR1 and CDR2 from the germline V gene are DFQATT and SNEGSKA (reference sequence). The CDR3 bases are TGCAGTGCTCATGGTTTGGGCGGGGGGCCCAACACCGGGGAGCTGTTTTTT. Protein: CSAHGLGGGPNTGELFF.

This clonotype was found a few times. J is TRBJ2-5 and V is TRBV3-1, with D perhaps TRBD1 (6 bases). Germline assignment: CDR1 LGHDT and CDR2 YNNKEL (reference sequence). Trimming took off 4 bases at V and 4 bases at J, with 16 bases between the two ends. The CDR3 is 15 amino acids. CDR3 DNA sequence: TGTGCCAGCAGCCTGAAGAGGGGGAAGGGAGAGACCCAGTACTTC. This encodes CASSLKRGKGETQYF.

This clonotype appeared a single time. J is TRBJ2-5 and V is TRBV20-1; the D call may be TRBD1 or TRBD2 (6 bases each). V lost 6 bases and J 5 bases, leaving 22 bases between the germline ends. The germline V gene encodes CDR1 DFQATT and CDR2 SNEGSKA (reference sequence). This CDR3 has 15 amino acids. The CDR3 loop is CSAIPGGGVIETQYF. CDR3 sequence (DNA): TGCAGTGCGATACCCGGGGGCGGTGTTATCGAGACCCAGTACTTC.

This clonotype appeared a few times. The V gene is TRBV7-2, the J gene TRBJ2-1; 8 positions agree with TRBD2. After removal of 4 bases from V and 6 bases from J, the junction contained 11 bases not matched to a gene. The CDR3 consists of 16 residues. Germline loops: CDR1 SGHTA, CDR2 FQGNSA. This CDR3 reads CASSSSSGTSANEQFF. CDR3 nucleotides: TGTGCCAGCAGCTCCTCCTCCGGGACTAGTGCCAATGAGCAGTTCTTC.

This clonotype has a count of ten or more. The chain has TRBV4-1 and TRBJ2-3, with unresolved D. Germline CDR1 and CDR2: MGHRA and YSYEKL. V was cut by 4 bases and J by 5 bases, with 10 bases left in between. This CDR3 contains 13 residues. The CDR3 DNA reads TGCGCCAGCAGCCTCCGGAGCCTAGATACGCAGTATTTT. Its protein is CASSLRSLDTQYF.

The chain uses TRBV6-2 or TRBV6-3 and TRBJ2-5; the D gene could be TRBD1 or TRBD2 (5 bases each). This CDR3 region has 12 residues. The germline V gene encodes CDR1 MNHEY and CDR2 SVGEGT. Trimming left V 5 bases short and J 13 bases short, with 17 bases between. The CDR3 loop is CASSETRDPRYF. Written as DNA, the CDR3 is TGTGCCAGCAGTGAGACCCGGGACCCCCGGTACTTC.

This clonotype was recorded only once. This chain uses TRBV9 with TRBJ2-1, with D tentatively TRBD1 (5 bases). Germline assignment: CDR1 SGDLS and CDR2 YYNGEE. V lost 4 bases and J lost 4, with 15 bases in between. This CDR3 is 15 amino acids long. The CDR3 DNA follows: TGTGCCAGCAGCTCCCAGGGTGGTCGGTACAATGAGCAGTTCTTC. Translated, it gives CASSSQGGRYNEQFF.

The V gene is TRBV7-8, the J gene TRBJ2-7, with a weak D call TRBD2 (6 bases). With 0 bases removed from V and 2 bases from J, the gap between germline ends came to 23 bases. The CDR3 spans 19 residues. CDR1 is SGHVS, CDR2 FQNEAQ, per germline. CDR3 residues: CASSLASINIGTYAYEQYF. The CDR3 DNA follows: TGTGCCAGCAGCTTAGCGTCGATAAACATAGGGACTTACGCCTACGAGCAGTACTTC.

The J gene is TRBJ2-1, the V gene TRBV7-3; D not resolved. V lost 1 base and J lost 0, with 16 bases in between. Germline V CDR1 and CDR2: SGHTA, FQGTGA. The CDR3 consists of 18 residues. As DNA, the CDR3 is TGTGCCAGCAGCTTAAGCCAGCCATGGGAAAGCTCCTACAATGAGCAGTTCTTC. It codes for CASSLSQPWESSYNEQFF.

The J gene is TRBJ1-2, the V gene TRBV6-1, with D tentatively TRBD1 (5 bases). Looked up from germline, CDR1 is MNHNS and CDR2 is SASEGT. The CDR3 spans 13 residues. V was shortened by 2 bases and J by 14 bases, with 18 bases between the two germline ends. The CDR3 DNA is TGTGCCAGCAGTGAACGTACGGCGCAGGGAGGAACCTTC. The encoded protein is CASSERTAQGGTF.

The chain joins TRBV24-1 to TRBJ1-4; D is undetermined. Per the germline V gene, CDR1 is KGHDR and CDR2 is SFDVKD. V lost 5 bases and J 8 bases, leaving 17 bases between the germline ends. The length of the CDR3 is 15 residues. CDR3: CATSGGHGVGEKLFF. The DNA for the CDR3 is TGTGCCACCAGTGGGGGTCACGGAGTTGGGGAAAAACTGTTTTTT.

This clonotype has just one count. The chain joins TRBV2 to TRBJ1-1; no clear D. Germline CDR1 SNHLY, CDR2 FYNNEI. Trimming pared 3 bases from V and 0 bases from J, leaving 14 bases between. The CDR3 is 16 residues long. CDR3 in DNA: TGTGCCAGCAGTGATTCCTTCAGCGGGTTGAACACTGAAGCTTTCTTT. This gives the protein CASSDSFSGLNTEAFF.

The rearrangement joins TRBV14 to TRBJ1-1; 8 bases line up with TRBD1. Trimming removed 0 bases from V and 9 bases from J; junction bases left unmatched: 6. Germline assignment: CDR1 SGHDN and CDR2 FVKESK. The CDR3 runs 14 residues. The CDR3 spells CASSQDPGQGQAFF. The CDR3 nucleotides read TGTGCCAGCAGCCAAGACCCCGGACAGGGCCAAGCTTTCTTT.

At least ten counts were recorded for this clonotype. This chain links TRBV11-2 with TRBJ2-1, with 11 bases identical to TRBD2. Per the germline V gene, CDR1 is SGHAT and CDR2 is FQNNGV. The CDR3 is 14 residues long. J gave up 8 bases and V 5 bases, and 5 bases lay outside the gene matches. In nucleotides, the CDR3 is TGTGCCAGCAGCCTAGCGGGGGGAGGGGATGAGCAGTTCTTC. Protein: CASSLAGGGDEQFF.

In its sample, this clonotype was seen once. A single base separates this from a much larger clone, so it may be a read error. This chain connects TRBV20-1 to TRBJ1-5; D perhaps matches TRBD1 (6 bases). This CDR3 region has 13 residues. Germline CDR1 is DFQATT and CDR2 is SNEGSKA (reference sequence). The V and J ends lost 1 base and 5 bases respectively, with 9 bases between them. For the CDR3, the DNA is TGCAGTGCTAGAGGCGGGGGCGATCAGCCCCAGCATTTT. It specifies CSARGGGDQPQHF.

This clonotype turned up a few times. V gene TRBV20-1 combines with J gene TRBJ2-7; 7 bases match TRBD1. This CDR3 has 16 residues. Per germline, CDR1 DFQATT and CDR2 SNEGSKA (reference sequence). J gave up 1 base and V 0 bases, and 9 bases lay outside the gene matches. CDR3 DNA sequence: TGCAGTGCTAGAGATCCCTTGACAGGGAATTCCTACGAGCAGTACTTC. Amino acid sequence: CSARDPLTGNSYEQYF.

The CDR3 loop is CASSKRWGKNIQYF. The CDR3 DNA reads TGTGCCAGCAGTAAACGGTGGGGCAAAAACATTCAGTACTTC. The V gene is TRBV12-3 or TRBV12-4, the J gene TRBJ2-4; D gene unclear. The CDR3 has 14 residues. Deletions cut 5 bases from V and 3 bases from J, with 11 bases between.

This clonotype was detected a few times. The CDR3: CASSQRTDYGYTF. In DNA, the CDR3 is TGTGCCAGCAGCCAACGGACAGACTATGGCTACACCTTC. The chain joins TRBV3-1 to TRBJ1-2; a possible D gene is TRBD1 (6 bases). V was trimmed by 2 bases and J by 3 bases, leaving 7 bases between them. The CDR3 runs 13 residues. Germline V CDR1 and CDR2: LGHDT, YNNKEL (reference sequence). The full variable domain, in which reference TRBV3-1 and TRBJ1-2 provide the parts outside the CDR3, is DTAVSQTPKYLVTQMGNDKSIKCEQNLGHDTMYWYKQDSKKFLKIMFSYNNKELIINETVPNRFSPKSPDKAHLNLHINSLELGDSAVYFCASSQRTDYGYTFGSGTRLTVV.

The chain combines TRBV7-9 with TRBJ2-2; D is unresolved. The germline gives CDR1 SEHNR, CDR2 FQNEAQ (reference sequence). The length of the CDR3 is 14 residues. Trimming left V 6 bases short and J 6 bases short, with 14 bases between. CDR3 residues: CASRSRMAPGELFF. In DNA form, the CDR3 reads TGTGCCAGCAGAAGCAGAATGGCCCCCGGGGAGCTGTTTTTT.